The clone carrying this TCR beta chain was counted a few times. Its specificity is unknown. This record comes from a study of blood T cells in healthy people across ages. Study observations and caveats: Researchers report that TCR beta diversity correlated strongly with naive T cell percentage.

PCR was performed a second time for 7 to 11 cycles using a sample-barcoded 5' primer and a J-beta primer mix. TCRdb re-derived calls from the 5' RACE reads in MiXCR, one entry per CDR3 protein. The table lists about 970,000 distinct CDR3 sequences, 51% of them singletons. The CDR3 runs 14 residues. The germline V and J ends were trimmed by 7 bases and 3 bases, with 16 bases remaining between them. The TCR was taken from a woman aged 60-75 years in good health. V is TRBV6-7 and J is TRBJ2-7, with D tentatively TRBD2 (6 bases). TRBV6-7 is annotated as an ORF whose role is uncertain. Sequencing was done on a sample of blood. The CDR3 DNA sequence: TGTGCCAGCATCTCAAGGAGGGATATCTACGAGCAGTACTTC. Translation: CASISRRDIYEQYF.